Presented here are 30 T cell receptor beta chains from one specimen sequenced in a study of blood T cells in healthy people across ages. Primers used in a second PCR of roughly 6 to 11 cycles were a sample-barcoded 5' primer and a J-beta primer mix. TCRdb analysed the 5' RACE reads with MiXCR anew, one entry per CDR3 protein. Of approximately 690,000 distinct CDR3 sequences in the sample, around 43% were seen once. The sequenced material came from blood. The receptor source for this set is an elderly man in good health.

The chain couples TRBV5-6 to TRBJ1-6; no reliable D call. Germline V gene data show CDR1 as SGHDT and CDR2 as YYEEEE. The CDR3 is 17 residues long. With 4 bases removed from V and 7 bases from J, the gap between germline ends came to 21 bases. The CDR3 region has the DNA TGTGCCAGCAGCCTATTGTCACCTTCGCGGGGAAATTCACCCCTCCACTTT. Translated, it gives CASSLLSPSRGNSPLHF.

The chain employs TRBV10-3 and TRBJ2-1; TRBD1 matches 12 bases. Germline V gene data show CDR1 as ENHRY and CDR2 as SYGVKD. V dropped 2 bases and J dropped 9; count of bases not matched to a gene: 5. The CDR3 length is 15 residues. CDR3 sequence: CAISEAGQGAVEQFF. The CDR3 DNA sequence: TGTGCCATCAGTGAGGCGGGACAGGGGGCTGTTGAGCAGTTCTTC.

The genes are TRBV18 and TRBJ2-3; D gene uncertain. The CDR3 has 13 residues. V shed 1 base and J shed 7 bases, with 9 bases lying between them. Germline V CDR1 and CDR2: KGHSH, LQKENI. CDR3 bases: TGTGCCAGCTCACCACAGGGAAGGAATACGCAGTATTTT. This gives the protein CASSPQGRNTQYF.

This chain links TRBV7-2 with TRBJ2-1, with TRBD1 matching 7 bases. The CDR3 spans 16 residues. With V trimmed by 5 bases and J by 3 bases, 10 bases remained unmatched. Germline V CDR1 and CDR2: SGHTA, FQGNSA. The CDR3 is CASSTTGTELYNEQFF. For the CDR3, the DNA is TGTGCCAGCAGCACCACCGGGACAGAGCTCTACAATGAGCAGTTCTTC.

This chain joins TRBV20-1 and TRBJ2-7, with a possible D match to TRBD2 (6 bases). Germline-derived CDR1 and CDR2 are DFQATT and SNEGSKA (reference sequence). The CDR3 consists of 14 residues. The V and J ends lost 3 bases and 2 bases respectively, with 14 bases between them. The CDR3 protein is CSASMAGPAYEQYF. CDR3 in DNA: TGCAGTGCTAGTATGGCGGGGCCCGCCTACGAGCAGTACTTC.

J is TRBJ1-3 and V is TRBV6-1; D remains ambiguous. V dropped 9 bases and J dropped 0 bases, with 12 bases sitting between them. The germline CDR1 and CDR2 sequences are MNHNS and SASEGT. The CDR3 totals 14 residues. The CDR3 bases are TGTGCCAGTGATCGAAGCAACTCTGGAAACACCATATATTTT. Protein product: CASDRSNSGNTIYF.

This clonotype was counted ten times or more. The V and J genes are TRBV12-3 or TRBV12-4 and TRBJ2-5; 11 nucleotides line up with TRBD2. V gave up 5 bases and J gave up 5 bases; unmatched junction bases: 1. The CDR3 sequence is 13 residues long. The CDR3 region is CASSASGGETQYF. CDR3 sequence (DNA): TGTGCCAGCAGTGCTAGCGGGGGGGAGACCCAGTACTTC.

The chain has TRBV6-1 and TRBJ1-1, with D unresolved. Trimming left V 6 bases short and J 5 bases short, with 16 bases between. CDR1 and CDR2 from the germline V gene are MNHNS and SASEGT. This CDR3 is built from 14 residues. CDR3 loop: CASRTGPGGTEAFF. CDR3 coding DNA: TGTGCCAGCAGAACCGGGCCGGGAGGGACTGAAGCTTTCTTT.

V usage is TRBV7-2 and J usage is TRBJ2-4, with 13 bases aligning to TRBD2. The J call could be wrong; TRBJ2-7 is a better fit for the DNA end. The CDR3 consists of 18 residues. CDR1 is SGHTA and CDR2 is FQGNSA in the germline V gene. This CDR3 reads CASSLVLGGLAGSYEQYF. The DNA for the CDR3 is TGTGCCAGCAGCTTAGTTTTGGGGGGACTAGCGGGATCCTACGAGCAGTACTTC.

This clonotype was picked up a small number of times. The genes are TRBV11-2 and TRBJ2-7; TRBD1 matches 9 bases. The CDR3 is 15 amino acids. Germline lookup yields CDR1 SGHAT and CDR2 FQNNGV. Losses at the gene ends were 5 bases for V and 6 bases for J; bases not matched to a gene: 11. CDR3 residues: CASSRIHRTGVEQYF. The CDR3 nucleotides read TGTGCCAGCAGCCGGATCCACAGGACAGGGGTCGAGCAGTACTTC.

This clonotype was found a few times. V usage is TRBV18 and J usage is TRBJ1-5; possibly TRBD1 for D (6 bases). The CDR3 sequence is 15 residues long. V was trimmed by 5 bases and J by 6 bases, leaving 17 bases between them. Germline assignment: CDR1 KGHSH and CDR2 LQKENI. In DNA, the CDR3 is TGTGCCAGCTCAACCTCACCAGGGGTCGGTCAGCCCCAGCATTTT. It specifies CASSTSPGVGQPQHF.

As to this clonotype: A read error is possible here, since a much larger clone lies one base away. V usage is TRBV12-3 or TRBV12-4 and J usage is TRBJ2-5; 8 nucleotides align to TRBD2. The CDR3 has 17 amino acids. CDR3 DNA sequence: TGTGCCAGCAGTTTGAGGCGGGGGGAATTAATCCAAGGGACCCAGTACTTC. Translating gives CASSLRRGELIQGTQYF.

This clonotype was seen ten or more times. One junction end does not reproduce the germline sequence, and a read error may be involved. The J gene is TRBJ2-5, the V gene TRBV5-1; weak D call: TRBD1 (8 bases). The CDR3 has 13 amino acids. Germline CDR1 is SGHRS and CDR2 is YFSETQ. The DNA for the CDR3 is TGTGCCAGCAGCCTACAGGGGGGGGAGACCCAGTACTTC. Translating gives CASSLQGGETQYF.

The CDR3 sequence is CASSGQFSGANVLTF. CDR3 DNA sequence: TGTGCCAGCAGCGGACAATTCTCTGGGGCCAACGTCCTGACTTTC. The gene calls are TRBV2 and TRBJ2-6; D is perhaps TRBD1 (5 bases). Trimming pared 6 bases from V and 0 bases from J, leaving 9 bases between. The CDR3 contains 15 residues. CDR1 is SNHLY, CDR2 FYNNEI, per germline.

The table lists this clonotype with a few counts. This chain connects TRBV5-1 to TRBJ1-2, with TRBD1 identical over 9 bases. The length of the CDR3 is 15 residues. CDR1 SGHRS and CDR2 YFSETQ come from the germline V gene. Trimming cost V 4 bases and J 4 bases; bases outside gene matches: 8. CDR3 nucleotides: TGCGCCAGCAGCCCGGGACAGGGCGTGGGCTATGGCTACACCTTC. This gives the protein CASSPGQGVGYGYTF.

The chain couples TRBV6-2 or TRBV6-3 to TRBJ2-5, with 10 bases fitting TRBD1. The assigned J gene may be wrong: the sequence end matches TRBJ2-7 better. Germline values: CDR1 MNHEY, CDR2 SVGEGT. The CDR3 has 15 amino acids. CDR3 sequence: CASTTSGTGAYEQYF. The CDR3 DNA sequence: TGTGCCAGCACCACGTCCGGGACAGGGGCCTACGAGCAGTACTTC.

This clonotype was recorded once. The gene calls are TRBV4-3 and TRBJ2-5, with TRBD2 matching 7 bases. The CDR3 spans 15 residues. Losses at the gene ends were 4 bases for V and 5 bases for J; bases not matched to a gene: 10. Germline V gene data show CDR1 as LGHNA and CDR2 as YSLEER. The CDR3 protein is CASSLCGAGVETQYF. DNA of the CDR3: TGCGCCAGCAGCCTATGTGGGGCGGGAGTTGAGACCCAGTACTTC.

V and J are TRBV24-1 and TRBJ2-1; the match to TRBD1 covers 7 bases. The ends lost 11 bases at V and 0 bases at J; junction bases unmatched: 9. This CDR3 comprises 15 residues. Germline CDR1 is KGHDR and CDR2 is SFDVKD. The CDR3 DNA follows: TGTGCCAGGCCCCAGGGGGTCAGCTCCTACAATGAGCAGTTCTTC. Residues: CARPQGVSSYNEQFF.

The chain carries TRBV18 and TRBJ1-1, with D possibly matching TRBD1 (6 bases). In germline, CDR1 is KGHSH, CDR2 LQKENI. The CDR3 totals 16 residues. The germline V and J ends were trimmed by 1 base and 2 bases, with 14 bases remaining between them. This CDR3 is CASSPLPRGTNTEAFF. In DNA, the CDR3 is TGTGCCAGCTCACCACTTCCCAGGGGAACCAACACTGAAGCTTTCTTT.

The chain joins TRBV20-1 to TRBJ2-7, with D perhaps matching TRBD1 (6 bases). The J call may not be correct, given that the DNA end is closer to TRBJ2-5. The germline gives CDR1 DFQATT, CDR2 SNEGSKA (reference sequence). CDR3 size: 13 residues. This chain's CDR3 is CSGRGQRSETQYF. CDR3 DNA: TGCAGTGGCAGAGGACAGCGATCAGAGACCCAGTACTTC.

The chain employs TRBV28 and TRBJ2-7; the D is unclear. Germline V CDR1 and CDR2: MDHEN, SYDVKM. V was cut by 5 bases and J by 3 bases, with 11 bases left in between. The CDR3 loop spans 13 amino acids. DNA for the CDR3: TGTGCCAGCAGTCCCGAAAGAAACTACGAGCAGTACTTC. Amino acids: CASSPERNYEQYF.

The table lists this clonotype with a few counts. The gene calls are TRBV4-2 and TRBJ2-3, with 7 bases identical to TRBD2. CDR1 and CDR2 from the germline V gene are LGHNA and YNFKEQ. This CDR3 is 17 amino acids long. The V gene end was trimmed by 0 bases and the J gene end by 2 bases; junction bases not matched to a gene: 8. The CDR3 protein is CASSQDFASGPTDTQYF. The CDR3 bases are TGTGCCAGCAGCCAAGATTTTGCTAGCGGACCCACAGATACGCAGTATTTT.

This clonotype was seen only a few times. The V call is TRBV27, the J call TRBJ2-7, with 11 positions matching TRBD1. The V segment lost 10 bases and the J segment 3 bases; nucleotides outside the gene matches: 20. CDR3 length: 18 amino acids. Germline V lookup: CDR1 MNHEY, CDR2 SMNVEV (reference sequence). CDR3 amino acids: CANRTGTGGWVGVYEQYF. The CDR3 bases are TGTGCCAACCGAACCGGGACAGGGGGATGGGTTGGGGTCTACGAGCAGTACTTC.

Many counts were recorded for this clonotype. This chain uses TRBV20-1 with TRBJ2-7, with a possible D match to TRBD1 (6 bases). The CDR3 runs to 13 residues. Germline V gene sequence: CDR1 DFQATT, CDR2 SNEGSKA (reference sequence). With 5 bases removed from V and 1 base from J, the gap between germline ends came to 12 bases. The CDR3 region has the DNA TGCAGTGCTTTACAGGGAAGTTCCTACGAGCAGTACTTC. Its protein product is CSALQGSSYEQYF.

This clonotype was picked up many times. The chain employs TRBV4-2 and TRBJ2-7; a possible D gene is TRBD1 (5 bases). Per germline, CDR1 LGHNA and CDR2 YNFKEQ. V was shortened by 0 bases and J by 2 bases, with 14 bases between the two germline ends. The CDR3 runs 16 residues. The CDR3: CASSQDIITGAYEQYF. The CDR3 region has the DNA TGTGCCAGCAGCCAAGATATTATCACAGGTGCCTACGAGCAGTACTTC.

The gene calls are TRBV20-1 and TRBJ1-4; 10 nucleotides match TRBD1. V lost 0 bases to trimming and J lost 0 bases; unmatched junction nucleotides: 7. Germline loops: CDR1 DFQATT, CDR2 SNEGSKA (reference sequence). The length of the CDR3 is 18 residues. CDR3 coding DNA: TGCAGTGCTAGAGATCCGCGGACAGGGGGGACAACTAATGAAAAACTGTTTTTT. Translating it yields CSARDPRTGGTTNEKLFF.

Of note for this clonotype: Given a much more abundant clone one base away, this may be a read error. V gene TRBV4-2 combines with J gene TRBJ2-7; 8 bases fit TRBD2. The germline gives CDR1 LGHNA, CDR2 YNFKEQ. The CDR3 runs 11 residues. CDR3 in DNA: TGTGCAACCAGCGGGAGCTGCGAGCAGTACTTC. Translating gives CATSGSCEQYF.

The CDR3 DNA sequence: TGCAGTGTAGTCACGGAGCGGGGGGGCCGCACGCAGTATTTT. It yields the protein CSVVTERGGRTQYF. The genes are TRBV20-1 and TRBJ2-3; TRBD2 matches at 10 bases. V lost 7 bases and J lost 9; bases outside the gene matches: 13. The CDR3 contains 14 residues. Germline CDR1 and CDR2: DFQATT and SNEGSKA (reference sequence).

J is TRBJ2-4 and V is TRBV24-1, with a tentative D call TRBD1 (6 bases). The CDR3 covers 19 residues. Between the trimmed V and J ends, which lost 3 bases and 0 bases, there was a span of 20 bases. The germline V gene encodes CDR1 KGHDR and CDR2 SFDVKD. The CDR3 sequence: CATSDDTSGTSLAKNIQYF. As DNA, the CDR3 is TGTGCCACCAGTGATGATACATCCGGGACATCCTTAGCCAAAAACATTCAGTACTTC.

The rearrangement uses TRBV20-1 and TRBJ1-2; D gene unclear. Germline V gene data show CDR1 as DFQATT and CDR2 as SNEGSKA (reference sequence). This CDR3 region has 14 residues. The germline V and J ends were trimmed by 0 bases and 6 bases, with 14 bases remaining between them. CDR3 protein: CSARDLRNYDGYTF. As DNA, the CDR3 is TGCAGTGCTAGAGATCTCAGGAATTACGATGGCTACACCTTC.